This TCR beta chain was profiled in a study of tumor-infiltrating lymphocytes in primary liver carcinoma. Points from the study as a whole: Only about 8-25% of top clones appeared in all five tumor regions. Tumor specimens were characterized by a significantly higher top-250-clone fraction than blood (p = 0.039).

The CDR3 covers 17 residues. Trimming removed 7 bases from V and 3 bases from J; junction bases left unmatched: 15. Per germline, CDR1 MNHEY and CDR2 SVGAGI. With regard to this clonotype: What it binds is not known.

The tissue used was unsorted bulk material of about 19-34 mg. RNA and DNA were co-extracted from it with the AllPrep DNA/RNA mini kit. Patients had chronic HBV infection and were treatment-naive. TCR beta cDNA was reverse-transcribed from 500 to 550 ng of total RNA. The reaction used a constant-region primer and ProtoScript II reverse transcriptase. Library construction for TCR beta comprised three nested multiplex PCR rounds performed with slightly modified ARM-PCR. The first two PCR rounds, approximately 11 cycles each, used TRBV1-TRBV30 forward primers and a C-beta reverse primer. TCRdb redid the calling of the multiplex PCR reads with MiXCR, one entry per CDR3 protein. The sample holds 50,000 to 65,000 distinct CDR3 sequences, over 60% seen once.

The sequence derives from a man aged 35 to 55 with primary liver carcinoma and hepatitis B virus infection. Sequenced sample: liver tumor tissue from sampling region 4. Stated subset: tumor region T4, right-lateral pole. The V and J genes are TRBV6-5 and TRBJ2-3; 8 bases are a match to TRBD2. The CDR3 DNA is TGTGCCAGCAACGAACAGGACGGGAGGGAGGAGACAGATACGCAGTATTTT. This sequence encodes CASNEQDGREETDTQYF.